Reported below is one T cell receptor (beta chain). The antigen remains unidentified. The sample contains more than one DNA sequence encoding this CDR3. When replicate PCRs were run on sorted subsets, they used about 200 ng DNA, 30,000 to 35,000 T cell genomes. Clones were sequenced by immunoSEQ multiplex PCR, and TCRdb holds only the in-frame ones, with some missing. Altogether fewer than 2.5 million clones are present, 93% being singletons, with the ten largest covering around 0.4%. This CDR3 spans 16 amino acids. Germline values: CDR1 SGHRS, CDR2 YFSETQ. Trimming took off 1 base at V and 1 base at J, with 15 bases between the two ends. The data are from a study of shared clonotypes between healthy human individuals. Findings and limits, study-wide: Richness estimates generally favored naive over memory subsets.

What was sequenced was naive CD4+ T cells from PBMCs. Subset defined: CD45RA+ positively selected. The chain joins TRBV5-1 to TRBJ2-7, with D possibly TRBD1 on 6 matching bases. The sequence was obtained from a man between 18 and 29 years old in good health. Some clones in this sample may be carry-over from other donors' samples. The CDR3: CASSLTAGTSSYEQYF. The CDR3 nucleotides read TGCGCCAGCAGCTTGACTGCCGGGACATCTTCCTACGAGCAGTACTTC.